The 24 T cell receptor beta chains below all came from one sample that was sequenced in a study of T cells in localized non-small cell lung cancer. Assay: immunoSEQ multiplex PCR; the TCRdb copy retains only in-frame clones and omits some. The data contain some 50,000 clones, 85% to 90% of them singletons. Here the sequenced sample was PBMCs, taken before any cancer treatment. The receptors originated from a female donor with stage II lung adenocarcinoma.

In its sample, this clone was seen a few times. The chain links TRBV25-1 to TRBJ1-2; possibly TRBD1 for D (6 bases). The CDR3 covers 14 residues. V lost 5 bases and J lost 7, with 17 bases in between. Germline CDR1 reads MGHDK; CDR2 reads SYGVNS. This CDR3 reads CASSWDNFNSGYTF. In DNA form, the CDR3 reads TGTGCCAGCAGTTGGGACAACTTCAACAGTGGCTACACCTTC.

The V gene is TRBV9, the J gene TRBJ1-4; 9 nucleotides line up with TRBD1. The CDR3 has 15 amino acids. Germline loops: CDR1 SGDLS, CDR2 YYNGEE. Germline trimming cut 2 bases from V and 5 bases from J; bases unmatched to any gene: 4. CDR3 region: CASSVPTGGNEKLFF. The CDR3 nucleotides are TGTGCCAGCAGCGTCCCGACAGGGGGAAATGAAAAACTGTTTTTT.

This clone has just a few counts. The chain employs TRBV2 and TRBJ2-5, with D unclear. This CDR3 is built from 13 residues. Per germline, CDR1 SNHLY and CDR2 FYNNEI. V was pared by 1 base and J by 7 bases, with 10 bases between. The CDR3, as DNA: TGTGCCAGCAGTGAAGGCCAGCCCGGGACCCAGTACTTC. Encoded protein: CASSEGQPGTQYF.

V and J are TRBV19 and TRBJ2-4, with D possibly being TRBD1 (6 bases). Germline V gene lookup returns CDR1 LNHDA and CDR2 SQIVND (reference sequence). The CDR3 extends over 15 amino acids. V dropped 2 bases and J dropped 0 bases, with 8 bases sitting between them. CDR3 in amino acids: CASSIRGIAKNIQYF. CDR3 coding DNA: TGTGCCAGTAGTATAAGGGGGATAGCCAAAAACATTCAGTACTTC.

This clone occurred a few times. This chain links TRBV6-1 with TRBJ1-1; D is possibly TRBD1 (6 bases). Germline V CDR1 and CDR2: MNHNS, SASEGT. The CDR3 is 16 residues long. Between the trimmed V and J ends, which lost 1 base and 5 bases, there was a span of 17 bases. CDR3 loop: CASSEGGGRGRTEAFF. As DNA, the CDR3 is TGTGCCAGCAGTGAAGGCGGGGGGCGAGGGCGAACTGAAGCTTTCTTT.

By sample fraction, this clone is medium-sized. This CDR3 reads CASSYSPGTEAFF. The CDR3 nucleotides read TGTGCCAGCAGTTACTCCCCGGGGACCGAAGCTTTCTTT. This chain uses TRBV6-5 with TRBJ1-1; weak D call: TRBD1 (5 bases). The germline V and J ends were trimmed by 0 bases and 8 bases, with 10 bases remaining between them. CDR3 length: 13 amino acids. Germline lookup yields CDR1 MNHEY and CDR2 SVGAGI.

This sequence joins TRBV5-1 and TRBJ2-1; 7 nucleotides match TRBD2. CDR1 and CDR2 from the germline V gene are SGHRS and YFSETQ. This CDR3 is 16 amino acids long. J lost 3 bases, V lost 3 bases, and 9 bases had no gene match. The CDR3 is CASSSEGRGGYNEQFF. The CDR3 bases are TGCGCCAGCAGCTCCGAGGGACGCGGGGGCTACAATGAGCAGTTCTTC.

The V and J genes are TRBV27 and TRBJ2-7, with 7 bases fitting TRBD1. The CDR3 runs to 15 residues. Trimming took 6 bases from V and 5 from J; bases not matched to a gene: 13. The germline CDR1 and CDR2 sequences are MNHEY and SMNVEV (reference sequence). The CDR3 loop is CASRLTGAPVHEQYF. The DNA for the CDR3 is TGTGCCAGCAGATTAACAGGGGCTCCTGTCCACGAGCAGTACTTC.

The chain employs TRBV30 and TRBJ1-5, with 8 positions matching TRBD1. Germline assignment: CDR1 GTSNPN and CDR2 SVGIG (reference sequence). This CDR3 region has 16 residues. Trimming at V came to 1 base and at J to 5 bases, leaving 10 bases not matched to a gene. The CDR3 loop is CAWSAPGTGRDQPQHF. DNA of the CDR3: TGTGCCTGGAGTGCTCCCGGGACAGGACGGGATCAGCCCCAGCATTTT.

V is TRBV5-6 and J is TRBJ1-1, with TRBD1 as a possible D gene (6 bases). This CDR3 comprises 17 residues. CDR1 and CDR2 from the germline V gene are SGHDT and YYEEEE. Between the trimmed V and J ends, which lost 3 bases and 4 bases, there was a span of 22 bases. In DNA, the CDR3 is TGTGCCAGCAGCTCCACCTCAGGGGAAGTATGGGGCACTGAAGCTTTCTTT. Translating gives CASSSTSGEVWGTEAFF.

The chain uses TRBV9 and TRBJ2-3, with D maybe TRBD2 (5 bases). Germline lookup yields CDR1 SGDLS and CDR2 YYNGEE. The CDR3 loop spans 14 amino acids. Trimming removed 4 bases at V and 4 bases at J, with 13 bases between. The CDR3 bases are TGTGCCAGCAGCTTCTGGGAGAGAGCAGATACGCAGTATTTT. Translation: CASSFWERADTQYF.

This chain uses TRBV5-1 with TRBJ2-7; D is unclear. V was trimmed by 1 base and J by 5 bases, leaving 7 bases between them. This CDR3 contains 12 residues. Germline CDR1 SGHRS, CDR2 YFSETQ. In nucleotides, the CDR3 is TGCGCCAGCAGCTTGATAAGGAACGAGCAGTACTTC. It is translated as CASSLIRNEQYF. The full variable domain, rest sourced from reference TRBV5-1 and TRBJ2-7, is KAGVTQTPRYLIKTRGQQVTLSCSPISGHRSVSWYQQTPGQGLQFLFEYFSETQRNKGNFPGRFSGRQFSNSRSEMNVSTLELGDSALYLCASSLIRNEQYFGPGTRLTVT.

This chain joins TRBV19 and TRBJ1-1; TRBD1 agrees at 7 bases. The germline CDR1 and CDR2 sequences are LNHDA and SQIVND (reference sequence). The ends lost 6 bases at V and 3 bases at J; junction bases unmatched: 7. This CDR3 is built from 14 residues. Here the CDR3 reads CASSDRAGYTEAFF. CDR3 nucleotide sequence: TGTGCCAGTAGCGACAGGGCGGGGTACACTGAAGCTTTCTTT.

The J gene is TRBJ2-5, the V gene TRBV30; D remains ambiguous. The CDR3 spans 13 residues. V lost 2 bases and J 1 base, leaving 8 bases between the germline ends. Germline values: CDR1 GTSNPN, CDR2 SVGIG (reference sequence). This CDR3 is CAWSYGVQETQYF. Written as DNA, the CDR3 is TGTGCCTGGAGTTATGGGGTCCAAGAGACCCAGTACTTC.

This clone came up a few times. The CDR3 DNA reads TGTGCCAGCAGTTACCGGGGAGAAGCTTTCTTT. This sequence encodes CASSYRGEAFF. The gene calls are TRBV6-5 and TRBJ1-1; D gene uncertain. The length of the CDR3 is 11 residues. The V end lost 2 bases, the J end lost 8 bases, and 6 bases lay between the germline ends. The V gene's germline CDR1 is MNHEY and CDR2 SVGAGI.

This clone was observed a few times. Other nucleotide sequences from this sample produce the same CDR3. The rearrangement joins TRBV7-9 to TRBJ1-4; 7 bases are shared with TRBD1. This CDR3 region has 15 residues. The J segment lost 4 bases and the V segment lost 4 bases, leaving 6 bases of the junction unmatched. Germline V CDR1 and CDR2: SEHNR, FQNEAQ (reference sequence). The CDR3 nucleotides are TGTGCCAGCAGCTCAAGGGACAGACGTAATGAAAAACTGTTTTTT. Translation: CASSSRDRRNEKLFF. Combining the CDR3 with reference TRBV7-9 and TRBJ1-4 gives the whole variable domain DTGVSQNPRHKITKRGQNVTFRCDPISEHNRLYWYRQTLGQGPEFLTYFQNEAQLEKSRLLSDRFSAERPKGSFSTLEIQRTEQGDSAMYLCASSSRDRRNEKLFFGSGTQLSVL.

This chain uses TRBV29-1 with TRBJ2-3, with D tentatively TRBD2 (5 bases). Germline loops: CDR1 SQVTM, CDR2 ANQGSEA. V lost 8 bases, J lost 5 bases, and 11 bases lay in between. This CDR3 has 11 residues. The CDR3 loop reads CSPTLGDTQYF. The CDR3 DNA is TGCAGCCCTACACTAGGAGATACGCAGTATTTT.

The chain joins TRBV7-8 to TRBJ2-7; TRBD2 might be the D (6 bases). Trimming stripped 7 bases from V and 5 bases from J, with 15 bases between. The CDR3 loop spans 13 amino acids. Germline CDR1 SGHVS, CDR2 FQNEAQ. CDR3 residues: CASTEPLADEQYF. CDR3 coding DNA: TGTGCCAGCACCGAACCACTAGCCGACGAGCAGTACTTC. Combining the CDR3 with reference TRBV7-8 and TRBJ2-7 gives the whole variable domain GAGVSQSPRYKVAKRGQDVALRCDPISGHVSLFWYQQALGQGPEFLTYFQNEAQLDKSGLPSDRFFAERPEGSVSTLKIQRTQQEDSAVYLCASTEPLADEQYFGPGTRLTVT.

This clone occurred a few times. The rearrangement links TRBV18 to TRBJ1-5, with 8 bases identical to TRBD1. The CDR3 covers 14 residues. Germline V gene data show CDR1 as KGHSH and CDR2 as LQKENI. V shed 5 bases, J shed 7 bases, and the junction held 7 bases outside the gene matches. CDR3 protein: CASSIQGAAQPQHF. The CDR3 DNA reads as TGTGCCAGCTCAATTCAGGGGGCCGCCCAGCCCCAGCATTTT.

The CDR3 loop reads CASSQGLGQETQYF. Written as DNA, the CDR3 is TGTGCCAGCAGCCAGGGGCTGGGGCAAGAGACCCAGTACTTC. The chain couples TRBV11-2 to TRBJ2-5; TRBD1 might be the D (6 bases). The length of the CDR3 is 14 residues. Germline-derived CDR1 and CDR2 are SGHAT and FQNNGV. Trimming pared 5 bases from V and 2 bases from J, leaving 12 bases between. The complete variable domain, with remaining parts taken from reference TRBV11-2 and TRBJ2-5, reads EAGVAQSPRYKIIEKRQSVAFWCNPISGHATLYWYQQILGQGPKLLIQFQNNGVVDDSQLPKDRFSAERLKGVDSTLKIQPAKLEDSAVYLCASSQGLGQETQYFGPGTRLLVL.

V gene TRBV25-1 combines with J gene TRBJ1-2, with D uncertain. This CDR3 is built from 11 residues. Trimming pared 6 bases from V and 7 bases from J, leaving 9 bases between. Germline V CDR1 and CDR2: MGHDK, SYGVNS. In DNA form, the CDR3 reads TGTGCCAGCAGGGGATTTACTGGCTACACCTTC. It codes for CASRGFTGYTF.

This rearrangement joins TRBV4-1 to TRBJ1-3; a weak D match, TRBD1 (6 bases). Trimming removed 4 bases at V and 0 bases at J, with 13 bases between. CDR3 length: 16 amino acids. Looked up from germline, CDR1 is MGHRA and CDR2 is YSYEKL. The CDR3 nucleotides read TGCGCCAGCAGCCCGGACAGAGCCCGCTCTGGAAACACCATATATTTT. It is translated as CASSPDRARSGNTIYF.

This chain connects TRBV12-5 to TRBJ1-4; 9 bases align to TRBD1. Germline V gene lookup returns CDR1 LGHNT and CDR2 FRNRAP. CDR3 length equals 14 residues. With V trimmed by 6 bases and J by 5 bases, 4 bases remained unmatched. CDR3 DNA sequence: TGTGCTAGTGGAGCCGGGACAGGGAATGAAAAACTGTTTTTT. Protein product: CASGAGTGNEKLFF.

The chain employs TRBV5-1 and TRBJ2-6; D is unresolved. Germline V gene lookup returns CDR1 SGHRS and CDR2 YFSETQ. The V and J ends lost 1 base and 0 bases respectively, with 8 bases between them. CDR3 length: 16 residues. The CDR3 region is CASSLMGISGANVLTF. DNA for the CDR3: TGCGCCAGCAGCTTGATGGGGATCTCTGGGGCCAACGTCCTGACTTTC.